The sequence of this T cell receptor beta chain was determined in a study of blood T cell repertoires in COVID-19. This clone was recorded a few times. Other nucleotide sequences in the sample specify the same CDR3. CDR3 length: 13 residues. V lost 5 bases and J 2 bases, leaving 10 bases between the germline ends. Germline loops: CDR1 SEHNR, CDR2 FQNEAQ (reference sequence). The study drew participants aged 18 to 89 years from approximately 23 US areas. The study counted Cohort 3 donors as recovered given two negative PCRs, clearance, or symptom resolution. Authors' processing steps: Nucleated cell number was recorded as an estimate derived from reference gene primer amplification. TCRdb's copy holds only in-frame clones and misses some; the assay was immunoSEQ multiplex PCR. V, J and clone size are taken as reported in that table, and D and trimming were inferred from the DNA itself. The data show 250,000 to 350,000 clones, 75% to 90% seen once.

The sequence was collected from a woman in her twenties or thirties who had recovered from COVID-19. Sequences were obtained from PBMCs or T cells enriched from blood (not recorded which). The chain couples TRBV7-9 to TRBJ2-7, with TRBD1 as a possible D gene (6 bases). The CDR3 protein is CASSGTGPYEQYF. The CDR3 bases are TGTGCCAGCAGCGGAACAGGGCCCTACGAGCAGTACTTC.